These T cell receptor beta chains were read from a single sample in a study of blood T cell repertoires in COVID-19. Profiling relied on immunoSEQ multiplex PCR, and the TCRdb table lists in-frame clones only, not all of them. Of 100,000 to 150,000 clones in the sample, approximately 77% were seen once. The sequencing input was peripheral blood. The receptors were gathered from a human donor in a cohort sampled during active COVID-19. Both conserved end residues are part of each CDR3. A D gene is named only where the DNA matches it firmly. The size of a clone is reported for some rows only, either as once, few or many, or as a class for expanded clones.

size,V,J,D,DNA,CDR3
-,TRBV9,TRBJ2-7,TRBD1,TGTGCCAGCAGCATGAACAGGGGCGAGCAGTACTTC,CASSMNRGEQYF
-,TRBV5-1,TRBJ1-1,TRBD1,TGCGCCAGCAGCGGAACTCAGGGGGCAAACACTGAAGCTTTCTTT,CASSGTQGANTEAFF
-,TRBV6-6,TRBJ2-7,TRBD1,TGTGCCAGCAGTAAACCGGGACAGGGTGGTTCCTACGAGCAGTACTTC,CASSKPGQGGSYEQYF
-,TRBV28,TRBJ2-7,-,TGTGCCAGCACTAGGCACTACGAGCAGTACTTC,CASTRHYEQYF
once,TRBV11-3,TRBJ1-1,-,TGTGCCAGCAGCTTCAGCACTGAAGCTTTCTTT,CASSFSTEAFF
-,TRBV10-3,TRBJ2-6,TRBD2,TGTGCCATCTCCTTCGCGGGGGGGGAAACTGGGGCCAACGTCCTGACTTTC,CAISFAGGETGANVLTF
-,TRBV11-2,TRBJ1-1,-,TGTGCCAGCAGCTCCAGGACAGAGGGGAACACTGAAGCTTTCTTT,CASSSRTEGNTEAFF
-,TRBV9,TRBJ2-1,TRBD2,TGTGCCAGCAGCGTAGTGGCTAGCGGGGGGAATGAGCAGTTCTTC,CASSVVASGGNEQFF
-,TRBV2,TRBJ2-7,TRBD1,TGTGCCAGCAGCCGGGACAGGGTCGACTACGAGCAGTACTTC,CASSRDRVDYEQYF
few,TRBV6-5,TRBJ1-3,-,TGTGCCAGCAGCCCCAAGGGGTCAAACACCATATATTTT,CASSPKGSNTIYF
-,TRBV6-6,TRBJ2-7,TRBD1,TGTGCCACATCCGGGACAGGGGATGAGCAGTACTTC,CATSGTGDEQYF
-,TRBV5-6,TRBJ2-7,-,TGTGCCAGCAGCCGGGGCGGGAAGACCTACGAGCAGTACTTC,CASSRGGKTYEQYF
-,TRBV28,TRBJ2-7,TRBD1,TGTGCCAGCAGTTTATGGAAATCAGGGACAGCCGACTCCTACGAGCAGTACTTC,CASSLWKSGTADSYEQYF
-,TRBV10-2,TRBJ2-7,-,TGCGCCAGCAGTGAGAGGCAGGCAACGGCGTACGAGCAGTACTTC,CASSERQATAYEQYF
-,TRBV25-1,TRBJ2-7,TRBD1,TGTGCCAGCTCCTCCGGGACAGTTTCCTTAGAGCAGTACTTC,CASSSGTVSLEQYF
-,TRBV6-5,TRBJ1-2,TRBD1,TGTGCCAGCAGTTACCACCGAGGGGGCGGCTACACCTTC,CASSYHRGGGYTF
-,TRBV20-1,TRBJ2-7,-,TGCAGTGCTAGCGCCAGGCGCGAGCAGTACTTC,CSASARREQYF
-,TRBV19,TRBJ1-5,-,TGTGCCAGTAGTACAAACAGGGCCCGGGATCAGCCCCAGCATTTT,CASSTNRARDQPQHF
-,TRBV11-3,TRBJ2-1,-,TGTGCCAGCAGCGCCCCGGTAGGGGTTGCCTACAATGAGCAGTTCTTC,CASSAPVGVAYNEQFF
-,TRBV19,TRBJ2-7,TRBD1,TGTGCCAGTAGCCCGACCCGGGACAGGGGAGGCGAGCAGTACTTC,CASSPTRDRGGEQYF
-,TRBV12-3/TRBV12-4,TRBJ1-1,TRBD1,TGTGCCAGCAGCCCCGGGACAGGCGGAGCTTTCTTT,CASSPGTGGAFF
once,TRBV5-4,TRBJ2-5,-,TGTGCCAGCAGCCAACAGACCGAGACCCAGTACTTC,CASSQQTETQYF